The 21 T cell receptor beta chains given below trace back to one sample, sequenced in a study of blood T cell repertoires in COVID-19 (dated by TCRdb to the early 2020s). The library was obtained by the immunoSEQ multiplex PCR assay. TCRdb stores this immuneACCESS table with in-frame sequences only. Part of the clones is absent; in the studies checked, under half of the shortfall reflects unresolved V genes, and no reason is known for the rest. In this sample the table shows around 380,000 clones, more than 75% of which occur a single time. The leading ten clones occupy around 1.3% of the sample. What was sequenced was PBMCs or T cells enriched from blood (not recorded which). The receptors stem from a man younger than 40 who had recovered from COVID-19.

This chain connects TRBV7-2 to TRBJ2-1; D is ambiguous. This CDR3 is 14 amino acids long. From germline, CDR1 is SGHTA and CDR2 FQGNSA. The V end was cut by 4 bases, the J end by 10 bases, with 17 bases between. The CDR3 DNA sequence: TGTGCCAGCAGCTCCCCCGCCGCGGAGACGGAGCAGTTCTTC. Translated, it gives CASSSPAAETEQFF.

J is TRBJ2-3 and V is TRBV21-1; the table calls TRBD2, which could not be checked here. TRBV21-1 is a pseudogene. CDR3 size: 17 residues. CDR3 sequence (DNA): TGTGCCAGCAGCAATCAGCTTGGGACTATCCACACAGATACGCAGTATTTT. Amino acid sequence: CASSNQLGTIHTDTQYF.

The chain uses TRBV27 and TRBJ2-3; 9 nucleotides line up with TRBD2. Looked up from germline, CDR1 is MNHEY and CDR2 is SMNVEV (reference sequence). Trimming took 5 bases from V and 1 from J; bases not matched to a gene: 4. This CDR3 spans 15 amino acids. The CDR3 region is CASSPPSGGTDTQYF. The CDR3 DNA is TGTGCCAGCAGTCCTCCTAGCGGGGGCACAGATACGCAGTATTTT.

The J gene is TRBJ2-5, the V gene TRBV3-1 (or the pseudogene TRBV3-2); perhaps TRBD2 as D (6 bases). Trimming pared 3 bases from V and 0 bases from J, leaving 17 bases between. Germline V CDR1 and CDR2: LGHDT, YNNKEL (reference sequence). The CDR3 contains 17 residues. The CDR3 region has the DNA TGTGCCAGCAGCCACACAACGCTAGCGAGGTACCAAGAGACCCAGTACTTC. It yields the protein CASSHTTLARYQETQYF.

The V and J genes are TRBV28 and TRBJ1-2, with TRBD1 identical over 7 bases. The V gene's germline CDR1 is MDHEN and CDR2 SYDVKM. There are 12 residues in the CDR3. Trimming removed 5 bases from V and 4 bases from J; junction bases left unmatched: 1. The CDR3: CASSRDSYGYTF. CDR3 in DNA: TGTGCCAGCAGTCGGGACAGCTATGGCTACACCTTC.

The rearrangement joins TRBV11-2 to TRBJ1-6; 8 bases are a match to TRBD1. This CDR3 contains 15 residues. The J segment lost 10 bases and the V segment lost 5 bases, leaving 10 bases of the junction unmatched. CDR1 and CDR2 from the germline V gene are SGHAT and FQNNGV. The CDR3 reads CASSPQGAMRSPLHF. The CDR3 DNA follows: TGTGCCAGCAGCCCCCAGGGGGCCATGAGGTCACCCCTCCACTTT.

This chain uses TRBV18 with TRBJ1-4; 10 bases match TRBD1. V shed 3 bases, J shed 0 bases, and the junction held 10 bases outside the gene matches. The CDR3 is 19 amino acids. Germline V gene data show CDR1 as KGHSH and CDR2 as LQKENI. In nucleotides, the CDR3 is TGTGCCAGCTCACCGAACCGACAGGGGGCCTTTGCAACTAATGAAAAACTGTTTTTT. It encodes CASSPNRQGAFATNEKLFF.

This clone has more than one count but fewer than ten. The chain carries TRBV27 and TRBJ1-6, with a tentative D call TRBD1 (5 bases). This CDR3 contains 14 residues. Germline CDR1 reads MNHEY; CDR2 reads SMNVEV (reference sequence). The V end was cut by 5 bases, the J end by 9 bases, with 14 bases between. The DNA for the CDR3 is TGTGCCAGCAGTGCCCGGAGGGGAGGTTCACCCCTCCACTTT. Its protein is CASSARRGGSPLHF.

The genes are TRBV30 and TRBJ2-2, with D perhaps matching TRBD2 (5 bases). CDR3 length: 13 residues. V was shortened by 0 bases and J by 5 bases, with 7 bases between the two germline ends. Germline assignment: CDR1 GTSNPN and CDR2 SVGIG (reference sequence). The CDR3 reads CAWSVSGTGELFF. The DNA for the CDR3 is TGTGCCTGGAGTGTATCGGGGACCGGGGAGCTGTTTTTT.

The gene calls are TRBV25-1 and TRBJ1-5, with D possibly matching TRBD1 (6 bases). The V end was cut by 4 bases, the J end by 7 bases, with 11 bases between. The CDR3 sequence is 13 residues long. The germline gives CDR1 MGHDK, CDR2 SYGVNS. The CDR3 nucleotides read TGTGCCAGCAGTGCAGGGGTTGGCCAGCCCCAGCATTTT. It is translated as CASSAGVGQPQHF.

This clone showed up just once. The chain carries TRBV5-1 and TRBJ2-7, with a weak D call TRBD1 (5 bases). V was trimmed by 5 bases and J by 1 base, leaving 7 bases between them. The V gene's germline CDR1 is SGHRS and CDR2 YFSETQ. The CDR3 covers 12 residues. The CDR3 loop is CASRQASYEQYF. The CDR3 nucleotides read TGCGCCAGCAGACAGGCATCCTACGAGCAGTACTTC.

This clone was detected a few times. In nucleotides, the CDR3 is TGTGCCAGCAGCTTGGCCGGGACTAGAGATCAGCCCCAGCATTTT. Its translation: CASSLAGTRDQPQHF. V is TRBV5-8 and J is TRBJ1-5, with D possibly matching TRBD1 (5 bases). The CDR3 is 15 residues long. Germline V gene lookup returns CDR1 SGHTS and CDR2 YDEGEE. V was pared by 0 bases and J by 5 bases, with 12 bases between.

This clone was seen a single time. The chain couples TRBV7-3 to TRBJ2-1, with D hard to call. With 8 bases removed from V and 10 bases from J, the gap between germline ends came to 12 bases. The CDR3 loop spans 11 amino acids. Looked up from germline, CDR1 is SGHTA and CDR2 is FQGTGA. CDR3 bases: TGTGCCAGCGGAAACACGCGGGAGCAGTTCTTC. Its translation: CASGNTREQFF.

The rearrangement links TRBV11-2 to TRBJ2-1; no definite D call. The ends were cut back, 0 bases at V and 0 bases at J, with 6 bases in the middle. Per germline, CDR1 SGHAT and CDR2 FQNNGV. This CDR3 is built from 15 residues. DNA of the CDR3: TGTGCCAGCAGCTTAGAGAGGATCTCCTACAATGAGCAGTTCTTC. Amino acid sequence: CASSLERISYNEQFF.

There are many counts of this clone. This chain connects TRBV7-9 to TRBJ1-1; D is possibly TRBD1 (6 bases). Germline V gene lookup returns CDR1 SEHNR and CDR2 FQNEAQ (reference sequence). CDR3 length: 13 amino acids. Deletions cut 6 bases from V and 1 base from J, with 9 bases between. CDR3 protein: CASSRQANTEAFF. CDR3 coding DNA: TGTGCCAGCAGTCGACAGGCGAACACTGAAGCTTTCTTT.

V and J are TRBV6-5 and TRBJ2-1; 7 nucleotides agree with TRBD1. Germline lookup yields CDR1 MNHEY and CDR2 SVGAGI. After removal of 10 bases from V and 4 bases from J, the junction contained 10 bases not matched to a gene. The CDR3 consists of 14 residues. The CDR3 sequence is CAIRQGRLYNEQFF. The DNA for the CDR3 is TGTGCCATCCGACAGGGAAGGTTGTACAATGAGCAGTTCTTC.

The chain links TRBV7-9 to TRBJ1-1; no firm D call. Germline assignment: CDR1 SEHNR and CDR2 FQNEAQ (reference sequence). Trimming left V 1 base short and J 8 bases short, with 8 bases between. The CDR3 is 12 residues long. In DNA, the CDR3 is TGTGCCAGCAGCTTAGTCGGGGAGGAAGCTTTCTTT. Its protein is CASSLVGEEAFF.

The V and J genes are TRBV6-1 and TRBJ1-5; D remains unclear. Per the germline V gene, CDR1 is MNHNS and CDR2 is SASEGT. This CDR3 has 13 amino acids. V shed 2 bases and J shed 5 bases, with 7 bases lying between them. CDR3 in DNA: TGTGCCAGCAGTGAATATGAGGATCAGCCCCAGCATTTT. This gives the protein CASSEYEDQPQHF.

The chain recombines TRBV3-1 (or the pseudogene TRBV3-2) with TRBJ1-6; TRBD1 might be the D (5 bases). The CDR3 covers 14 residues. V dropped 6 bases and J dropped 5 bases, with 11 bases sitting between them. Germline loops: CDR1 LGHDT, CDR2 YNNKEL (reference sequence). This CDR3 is CASRDRAHNSPLHF. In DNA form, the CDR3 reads TGTGCCAGCAGAGACAGAGCTCATAATTCACCCCTCCACTTT.

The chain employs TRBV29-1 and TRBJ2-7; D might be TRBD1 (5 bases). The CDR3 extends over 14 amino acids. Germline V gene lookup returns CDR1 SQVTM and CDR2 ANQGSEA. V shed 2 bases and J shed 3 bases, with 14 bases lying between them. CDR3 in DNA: TGCAGCGTTGAATTGGGCAGGGAAGGCTACGAGCAGTACTTC. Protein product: CSVELGREGYEQYF.

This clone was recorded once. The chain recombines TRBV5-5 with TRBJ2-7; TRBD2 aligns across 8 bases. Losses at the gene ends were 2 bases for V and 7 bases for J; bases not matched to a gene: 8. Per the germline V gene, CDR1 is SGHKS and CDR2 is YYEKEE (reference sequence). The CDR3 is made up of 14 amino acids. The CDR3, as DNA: TGTGCCAGCAGCTTCGGGGGGGCCGTTTTAGAGCAGTACTTC. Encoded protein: CASSFGGAVLEQYF.